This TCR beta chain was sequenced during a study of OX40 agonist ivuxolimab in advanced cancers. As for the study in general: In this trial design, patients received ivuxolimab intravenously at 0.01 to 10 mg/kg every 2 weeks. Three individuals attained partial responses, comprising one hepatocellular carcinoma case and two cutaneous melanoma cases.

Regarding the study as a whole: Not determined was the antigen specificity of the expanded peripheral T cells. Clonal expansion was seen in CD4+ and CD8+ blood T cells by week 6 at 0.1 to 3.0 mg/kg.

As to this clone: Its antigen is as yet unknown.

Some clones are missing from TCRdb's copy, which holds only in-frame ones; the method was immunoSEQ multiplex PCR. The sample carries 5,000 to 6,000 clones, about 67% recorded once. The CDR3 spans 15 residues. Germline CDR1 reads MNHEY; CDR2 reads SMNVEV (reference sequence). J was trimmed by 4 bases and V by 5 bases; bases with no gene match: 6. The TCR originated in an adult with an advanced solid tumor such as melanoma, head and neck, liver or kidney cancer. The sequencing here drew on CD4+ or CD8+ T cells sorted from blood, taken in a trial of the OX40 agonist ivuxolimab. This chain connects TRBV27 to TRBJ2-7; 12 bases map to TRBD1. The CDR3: CASSPRDRGQYEQYF. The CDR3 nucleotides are TGTGCCAGCAGTCCAAGGGACAGGGGGCAGTACGAGCAGTACTTC.